The rows below give T cell receptor beta chains drawn from one sample of a study of CXCR3-negative and CXCR3-positive naive CD8 T cells. Using the 5' RACE reads, TCRdb records one entry per CDR3 protein without DNA. The sample spans approximately 62,000 distinct CDR3 sequences; the ten largest clones claim approximately 4.5%. Input material: naive CXCR3- CD8+ T cells from blood. The receptors here all came from a human donor in good health. Some clones in this sample may be carry-over from other donors' samples. The CDR3 runs from the conserved cysteine through the conserved F or W. The order of the fields is J gene, V gene, CDR3 protein.

TRBJ1-6,TRBV5-1,CASSLTATTGDSYNSPLHF
TRBJ2-7,TRBV29-1,CSVEIPGQPSYEQYF
TRBJ2-5,TRBV7-3,CASSPGTSGVETQYF
TRBJ2-1,TRBV5-6,CASSATGQPNLNNEQFF
TRBJ2-7,TRBV9,CASSVVGDSHEQYF
TRBJ2-5,TRBV18,CASSPAGETQYF
TRBJ2-6,TRBV7-2,CASSPEGVGANVLTF
TRBJ2-7,TRBV12-3/TRBV12-4,CASSLTGGVYEQYF
TRBJ2-7,TRBV4-3,CASSQVPQTNEQYF
TRBJ2-7,TRBV20-1,CSARVRADYEQYF
TRBJ2-1,TRBV9,CASSAGQFNEQFF
TRBJ2-7,TRBV5-1,CASSPPSTGQGSYEQYF
TRBJ2-1,TRBV20-1,CSAFSSSGGPAAHNEQFF
TRBJ2-1,TRBV6-2/TRBV6-3,CASEGASGVFSYNEQFF
TRBJ2-7,TRBV10-3,CAISEPSVDEQYF
TRBJ2-1,TRBV7-9,CASSLMGQGAYNEQFF
TRBJ2-3,TRBV6-2/TRBV6-3,CASSYSGDSPSDTQYF
TRBJ1-5,TRBV7-8,CASSTGHLNQPQHF
TRBJ1-1,TRBV7-3,CASSFGGDTEAFF
TRBJ1-1,TRBV12-3/TRBV12-4,CASSFGGLTEAFF
TRBJ1-4,TRBV28,CASGTLDSPNEKLFF
TRBJ2-7,TRBV29-1,CSVEVPGSYEQYF
TRBJ2-7,TRBV29-1,CSVESTPGGEQYF
TRBJ2-2,TRBV19,CASSIWLAGGTGELFF
TRBJ2-1,TRBV29-1,CSVEARGEQFF
TRBJ1-4,TRBV29-1,CSVEGQGGEKLFF
TRBJ2-7,TRBV7-9,CASSPEPGEFHEQYF
TRBJ1-1,TRBV7-6,CASSPDPDRVGEAFF
TRBJ1-5,TRBV6-6,CASSTGPDGGQPQHF
TRBJ2-7,TRBV7-9,CASSLAYDGTYEQYF
TRBJ2-3,TRBV21-1,CASSKASPGTTDTQYF
TRBJ2-7,TRBV4-2,CASSQDRDDEQYF